A single TCR beta chain is shown here with its context. The ends were cut back, 4 bases at V and 8 bases at J, with 12 bases in the middle. This CDR3 has 13 amino acids. Germline CDR1 SEHNR, CDR2 FQNEAQ (reference sequence). The assay was immunoSEQ multiplex PCR, and TCRdb's table has in-frame clones only and misses some. The sample includes 200,000 to 300,000 clones, approximately 80% seen only once; the top ten take approximately 6.3%. This specimen belongs to a study of blood T cell repertoires in COVID-19. Input material: peripheral blood. The TCR originated in a woman in her fifties or sixties with active or convalescent COVID-19. The rearrangement uses TRBV7-9 and TRBJ2-1, with D tentatively TRBD2 (5 bases). The CDR3 is CASSSLLRDEQFF. CDR3 sequence (DNA): TGTGCCAGCAGCTCACTTTTGAGGGATGAGCAGTTCTTC.